This T cell receptor (beta chain) was retrieved from a study of shared clonotypes between healthy human individuals. This CDR3 comprises 14 residues. The ends were cut back, 6 bases at V and 8 bases at J, with 17 bases in the middle. Per germline, CDR1 SNHLY and CDR2 FYNNEI. This table comes from immunoSEQ multiplex PCR, and its TCRdb copy is limited to in-frame clones, with some not included. The sample records millions of clones, 95% being singletons. This clonotype originated in a man aged 18 to 29 in good health. The genes are TRBV2 and TRBJ1-3, with D possibly matching TRBD1 (6 bases). Material for sequencing was naive CD4+ T cells sorted from blood. Documented subset: CD45RA+ positively selected. CDR3 sequence (DNA): TGTGCCAGCAGCCGGACAGCGTCGAAGGACACCATATATTTT. It is translated as CASSRTASKDTIYF.